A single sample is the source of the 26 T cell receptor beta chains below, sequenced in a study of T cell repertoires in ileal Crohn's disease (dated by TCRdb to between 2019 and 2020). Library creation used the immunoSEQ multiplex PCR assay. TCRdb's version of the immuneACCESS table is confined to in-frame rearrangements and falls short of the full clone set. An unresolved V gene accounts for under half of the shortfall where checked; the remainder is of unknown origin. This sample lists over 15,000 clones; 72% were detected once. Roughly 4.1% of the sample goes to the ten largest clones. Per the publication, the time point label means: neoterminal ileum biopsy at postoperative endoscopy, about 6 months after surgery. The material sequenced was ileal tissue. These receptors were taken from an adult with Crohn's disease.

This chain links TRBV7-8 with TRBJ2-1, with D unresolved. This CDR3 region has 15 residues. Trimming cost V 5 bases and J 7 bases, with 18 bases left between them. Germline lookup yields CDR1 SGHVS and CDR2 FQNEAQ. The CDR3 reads CASSHLLRFRNEQFF. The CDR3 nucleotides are TGTGCCAGCAGCCATCTCCTGAGGTTCCGGAATGAGCAGTTCTTC.

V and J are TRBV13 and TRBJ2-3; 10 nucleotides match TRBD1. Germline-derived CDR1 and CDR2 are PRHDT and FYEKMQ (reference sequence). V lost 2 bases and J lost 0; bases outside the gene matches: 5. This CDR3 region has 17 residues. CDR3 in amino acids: CASSLRDRGASTDTQYF. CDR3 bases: TGTGCCAGCAGCTTACGGGACAGGGGAGCTAGCACAGATACGCAGTATTTT.

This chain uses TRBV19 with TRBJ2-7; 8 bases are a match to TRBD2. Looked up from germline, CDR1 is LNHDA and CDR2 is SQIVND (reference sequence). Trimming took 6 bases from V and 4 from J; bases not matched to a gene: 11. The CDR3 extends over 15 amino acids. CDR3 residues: CASRAGTRPPYEQYF. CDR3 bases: TGTGCCAGTAGGGCCGGGACTAGACCCCCATACGAGCAGTACTTC.

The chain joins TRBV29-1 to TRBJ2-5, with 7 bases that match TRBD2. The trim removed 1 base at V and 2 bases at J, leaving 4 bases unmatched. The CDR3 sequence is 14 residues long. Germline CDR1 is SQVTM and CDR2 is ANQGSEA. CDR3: CSVEAGGGQETQYF. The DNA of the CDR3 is TGCAGCGTTGAAGCTGGGGGGGGTCAAGAGACCCAGTACTTC.

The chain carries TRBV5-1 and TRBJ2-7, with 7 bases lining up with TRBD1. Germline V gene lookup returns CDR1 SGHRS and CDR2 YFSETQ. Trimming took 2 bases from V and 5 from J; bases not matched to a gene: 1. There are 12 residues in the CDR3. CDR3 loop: CASSLQGHEQYF. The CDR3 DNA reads TGCGCCAGCAGCTTACAGGGGCACGAGCAGTACTTC. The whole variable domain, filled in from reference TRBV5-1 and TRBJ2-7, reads KAGVTQTPRYLIKTRGQQVTLSCSPISGHRSVSWYQQTPGQGLQFLFEYFSETQRNKGNFPGRFSGRQFSNSRSEMNVSTLELGDSALYLCASSLQGHEQYFGPGTRLTVT.

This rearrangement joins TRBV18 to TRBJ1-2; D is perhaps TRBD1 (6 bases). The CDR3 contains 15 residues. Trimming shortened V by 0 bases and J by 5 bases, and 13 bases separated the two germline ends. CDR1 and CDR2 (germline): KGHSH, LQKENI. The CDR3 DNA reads TGTGCCAGCTCACCACCGTCGACAGGCCTATATGGCTACACCTTC. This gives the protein CASSPPSTGLYGYTF. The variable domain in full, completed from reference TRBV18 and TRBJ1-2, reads NAGVMQNPRHLVRRRGQEARLRCSPMKGHSHVYWYRQLPEEGLKFMVYLQKENIIDESGMPKERFSAEFPKEGPSILRIQQVVRGDSAAYFCASSPPSTGLYGYTFGSGTRLTVV.

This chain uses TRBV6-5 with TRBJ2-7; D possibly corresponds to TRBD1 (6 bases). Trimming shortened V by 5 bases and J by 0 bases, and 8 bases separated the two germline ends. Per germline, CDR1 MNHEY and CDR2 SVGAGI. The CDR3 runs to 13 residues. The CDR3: CASSRTVSYEQYF. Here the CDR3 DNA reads TGTGCCAGCAGTCGGACAGTCTCCTACGAGCAGTACTTC.

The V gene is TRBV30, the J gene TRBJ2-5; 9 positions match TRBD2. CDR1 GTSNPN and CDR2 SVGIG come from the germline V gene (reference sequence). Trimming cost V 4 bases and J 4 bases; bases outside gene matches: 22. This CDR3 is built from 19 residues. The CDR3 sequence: CAWNFTIYLAGFVVETQYF. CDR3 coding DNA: TGTGCCTGGAATTTCACTATATATCTAGCGGGGTTTGTGGTAGAGACCCAGTACTTC.

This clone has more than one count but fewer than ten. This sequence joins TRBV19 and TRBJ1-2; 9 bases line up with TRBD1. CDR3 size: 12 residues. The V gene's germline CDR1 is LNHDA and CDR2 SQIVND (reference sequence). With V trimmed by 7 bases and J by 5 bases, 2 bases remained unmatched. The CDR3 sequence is CASTGQGYGYTF. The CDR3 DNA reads TGTGCCAGTACGGGACAGGGATATGGCTACACCTTC.

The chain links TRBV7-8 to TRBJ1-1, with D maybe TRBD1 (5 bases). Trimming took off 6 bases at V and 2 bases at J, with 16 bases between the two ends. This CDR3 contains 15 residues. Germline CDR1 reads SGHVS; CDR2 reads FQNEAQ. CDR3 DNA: TGTGCCAGCAGTACCGCGCCGCAGGGCAACACTGAAGCTTTCTTT. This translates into CASSTAPQGNTEAFF.

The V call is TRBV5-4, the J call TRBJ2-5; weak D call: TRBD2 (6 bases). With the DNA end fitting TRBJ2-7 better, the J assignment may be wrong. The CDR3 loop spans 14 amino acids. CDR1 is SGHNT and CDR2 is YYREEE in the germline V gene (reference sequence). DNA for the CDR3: TGTGCCAGCAGCCGAGGAGGGACTTCCTACGAGCAGTACTTC. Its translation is CASSRGGTSYEQYF.

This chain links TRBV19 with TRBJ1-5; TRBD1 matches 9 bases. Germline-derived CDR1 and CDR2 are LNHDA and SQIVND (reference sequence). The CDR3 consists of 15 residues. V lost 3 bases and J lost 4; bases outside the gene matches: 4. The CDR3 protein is CASSMGTGYNQPQHF. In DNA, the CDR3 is TGTGCCAGTAGTATGGGGACAGGGTATAATCAGCCCCAGCATTTT.

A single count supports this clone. CDR3 amino acids: CATSRDRRVSEQYF. The CDR3 bases are TGTGCCACCAGCAGAGATCGGAGGGTGTCCGAGCAGTACTTC. The genes are TRBV15 and TRBJ2-7; D perhaps matches TRBD2 (6 bases). The CDR3 loop spans 14 amino acids. Germline V gene lookup returns CDR1 LNHNV and CDR2 YYDKDF (reference sequence). V lost 0 bases to trimming and J lost 6 bases, with 12 bases between them.

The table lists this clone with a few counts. The CDR3: CASSLAGGDEQYF. The CDR3, as DNA: TGTGCCAGCAGCCTCGCTGGGGGGGACGAGCAGTACTTC. The rearrangement links TRBV14 to TRBJ2-7; the match to TRBD2 covers 7 bases. Germline V gene sequence: CDR1 SGHDN, CDR2 FVKESK. This CDR3 comprises 13 residues. V gave up 4 bases and J gave up 5 bases; unmatched junction bases: 5.

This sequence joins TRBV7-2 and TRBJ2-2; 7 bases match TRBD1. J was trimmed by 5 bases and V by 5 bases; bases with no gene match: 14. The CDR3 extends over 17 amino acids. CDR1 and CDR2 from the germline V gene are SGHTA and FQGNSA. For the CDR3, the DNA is TGTGCCAGCAGCCCCTCCTCCGGGACAGTCACAACCGGGGAGCTGTTTTTT. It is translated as CASSPSSGTVTTGELFF. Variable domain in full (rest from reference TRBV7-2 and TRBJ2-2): GAGVSQSPSNKVTEKGKDVELRCDPISGHTALYWYRQSLGQGLEFLIYFQGNSAPDKSGLPSDRFSAERTGGSVSTLTIQRTQQEDSAVYLCASSPSSGTVTTGELFFGEGSRLTVL.

The CDR3 sequence is CASSPGRGRGYEQYF. DNA for the CDR3: TGTGCCAGCAGTCCCGGCCGCGGGAGAGGCTACGAGCAGTACTTC. The gene calls are TRBV27 and TRBJ2-5, with TRBD2 matching over 7 bases. The end of the DNA fits TRBJ2-7 better, so the J call may be wrong. The CDR3 extends over 15 amino acids. The germline gives CDR1 MNHEY, CDR2 SMNVEV (reference sequence).

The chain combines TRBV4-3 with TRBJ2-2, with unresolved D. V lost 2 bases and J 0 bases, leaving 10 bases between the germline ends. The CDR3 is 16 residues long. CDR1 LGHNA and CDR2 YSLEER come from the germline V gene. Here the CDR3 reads CASSQFRGTNTGELFF. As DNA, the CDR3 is TGCGCCAGCAGCCAATTTCGCGGAACGAACACCGGGGAGCTGTTTTTT.

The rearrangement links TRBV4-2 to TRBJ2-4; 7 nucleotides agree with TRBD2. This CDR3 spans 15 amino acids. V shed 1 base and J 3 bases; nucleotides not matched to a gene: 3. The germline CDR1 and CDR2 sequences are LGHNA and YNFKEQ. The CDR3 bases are TGTGCCAGCAGCCAAGTGGCTAGCGGCAAAAACATTCAGTACTTC. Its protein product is CASSQVASGKNIQYF.

CDR3 residues: CASSSSGQSSSYGYTF. Written as DNA, the CDR3 is TGCGCCAGCAGCTCCTCGGGACAATCGAGTAGCTATGGCTACACCTTC. V is TRBV5-1 and J is TRBJ1-2; maybe TRBD1 (6 bases). Looked up from germline, CDR1 is SGHRS and CDR2 is YFSETQ. The CDR3 runs to 16 residues. The V end lost 3 bases, the J end lost 4 bases, and 19 bases lay between the germline ends. Filled out from reference TRBV5-1 and TRBJ1-2, the complete variable domain reads KAGVTQTPRYLIKTRGQQVTLSCSPISGHRSVSWYQQTPGQGLQFLFEYFSETQRNKGNFPGRFSGRQFSNSRSEMNVSTLELGDSALYLCASSSSGQSSSYGYTFGSGTRLTVV.

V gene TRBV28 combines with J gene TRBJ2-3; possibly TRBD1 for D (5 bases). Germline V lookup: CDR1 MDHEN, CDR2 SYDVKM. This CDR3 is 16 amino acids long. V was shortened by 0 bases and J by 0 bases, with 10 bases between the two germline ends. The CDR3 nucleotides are TGTGCCAGCAGTTTATGGCAGGGCTCGAGCACAGATACGCAGTATTTT. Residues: CASSLWQGSSTDTQYF.

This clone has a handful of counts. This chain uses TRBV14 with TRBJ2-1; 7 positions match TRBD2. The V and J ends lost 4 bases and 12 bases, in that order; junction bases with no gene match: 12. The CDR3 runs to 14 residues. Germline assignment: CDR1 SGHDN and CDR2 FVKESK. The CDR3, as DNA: TGTGCCAGCAGCCCCTCGGCGGGAGTAGGGCGGCAGTTCTTC. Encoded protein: CASSPSAGVGRQFF.

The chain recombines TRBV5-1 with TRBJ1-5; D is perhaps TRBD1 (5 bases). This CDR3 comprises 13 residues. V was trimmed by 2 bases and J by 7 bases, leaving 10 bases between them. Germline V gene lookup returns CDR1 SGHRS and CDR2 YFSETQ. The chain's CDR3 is CASSFRGDQPQHF. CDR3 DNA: TGCGCCAGCAGCTTCCGGGGGGACCAGCCCCAGCATTTT.

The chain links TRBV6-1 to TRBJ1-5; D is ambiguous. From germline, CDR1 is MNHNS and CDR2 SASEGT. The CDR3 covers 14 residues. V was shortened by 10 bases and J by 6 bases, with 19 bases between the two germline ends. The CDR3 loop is CATHSAGWSQPQHF. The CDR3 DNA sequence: TGTGCCACTCACTCAGCGGGATGGAGTCAGCCCCAGCATTTT.

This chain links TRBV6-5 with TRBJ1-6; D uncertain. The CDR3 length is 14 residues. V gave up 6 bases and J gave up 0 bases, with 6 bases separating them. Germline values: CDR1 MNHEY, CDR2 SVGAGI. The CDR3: CASRPSSYNSPLHF. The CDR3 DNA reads TGTGCCAGCAGACCCAGCTCCTATAATTCACCCCTCCACTTT.

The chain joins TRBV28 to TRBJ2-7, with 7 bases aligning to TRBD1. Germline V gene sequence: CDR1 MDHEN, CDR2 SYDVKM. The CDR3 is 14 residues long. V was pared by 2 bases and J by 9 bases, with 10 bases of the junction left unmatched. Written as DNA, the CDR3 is TGTGCCAGCAGTTTAAGGACAGGCGTTTATGTGCAGTACTTC. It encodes CASSLRTGVYVQYF.

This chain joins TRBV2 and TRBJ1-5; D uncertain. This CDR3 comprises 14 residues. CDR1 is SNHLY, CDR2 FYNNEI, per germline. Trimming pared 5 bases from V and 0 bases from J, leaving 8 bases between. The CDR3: CASSLEVSNQPQHF. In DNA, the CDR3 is TGTGCCAGCAGTCTAGAAGTTAGCAATCAGCCCCAGCATTTT.